Below, 10 T cell receptor beta chains from the same sample are listed, as sequenced in a study of neurological immune-mediated disorders. TCRdb independently ran MiXCR on the 5' RACE reads; one entry per CDR3 protein. This sample carries around 29,000 distinct CDR3 sequences, approximately 5.3% of them seen once, and the ten largest clones take more than 2%. Sequencing used CD4+ T cells from blood. These receptors were collected from a woman between 50 and 59 years old in good health.

This clonotype was observed many times. The rearrangement joins TRBV5-1 to TRBJ1-1, with 9 bases matching TRBD1. J lost 1 base, V lost 3 bases, and 1 base had no gene match. Per germline, CDR1 SGHRS and CDR2 YFSETQ. The CDR3 has 14 residues. The CDR3 region is CASSWTGENTEAFF. CDR3 DNA: TGCGCCAGCAGCTGGACAGGGGAGAACACTGAAGCTTTCTTT. Looking up the rest from reference TRBV5-1 and TRBJ1-1 gives the full variable domain: KAGVTQTPRYLIKTRGQQVTLSCSPISGHRSVSWYQQTPGQGLQFLFEYFSETQRNKGNFPGRFSGRQFSNSRSEMNVSTLELGDSALYLCASSWTGENTEAFFGQGTRLTVV.

There are many counts of this clonotype. V is TRBV28 and J is TRBJ2-6, with TRBD1 as a possible D gene (5 bases). Germline V gene lookup returns CDR1 MDHEN and CDR2 SYDVKM. V was shortened by 0 bases and J by 0 bases, with 18 bases between the two germline ends. This CDR3 has 20 residues. CDR3 nucleotide sequence: TGTGCCAGCAGTTTATGGTCCACCGGACACGAGATCTCTGGGGCCAACGTCCTGACTTTC. Translating it yields CASSLWSTGHEISGANVLTF.

This clonotype was found a few times. This sequence joins TRBV6-1 and TRBJ2-6; D possibly uses TRBD1 or TRBD2 (5 bases each). Germline CDR1 and CDR2: MNHNS and SASEGT. This CDR3 contains 14 residues. V dropped 8 bases and J dropped 0 bases, with 8 bases sitting between them. The CDR3 DNA reads TGTGCCAGCGAGGGGATCTCTGGGGCCAACGTCCTGACTTTC. Protein sequence: CASEGISGANVLTF.

By proportion, this clonotype is medium-sized. This chain joins TRBV7-2 and TRBJ1-6; 9 bases fit TRBD1. Trimming cost V 4 bases and J 9 bases; bases outside gene matches: 7. The CDR3 extends over 15 amino acids. Germline CDR1 and CDR2: SGHTA and FQGNSA. The CDR3 DNA is TGTGCCAGCAGCTATGGACAGGGGTTTAGTTCACCCCTCCACTTT. Translated: CASSYGQGFSSPLHF.

This clonotype was observed many times. The chain joins TRBV6-6 to TRBJ2-1; D not resolved. The ends were cut back, 0 bases at V and 8 bases at J, with 8 bases in the middle. CDR3 length: 13 amino acids. Germline V lookup: CDR1 MNHNY, CDR2 SVGAGI (reference sequence). This CDR3 reads CASSYSRRDEQFF. The CDR3 DNA sequence: TGTGCCAGCAGTTACTCGAGACGCGATGAGCAGTTCTTC.

This clonotype was observed many times. J is TRBJ2-1 and V is TRBV20-1; perhaps TRBD2 as D (5 bases). Deletions cut 4 bases from V and 7 bases from J, with 20 bases between. The germline V gene has CDR1 DFQATT and CDR2 SNEGSKA (reference sequence). The CDR3 consists of 15 residues. CDR3: CSAISSRGFINEQFF. The DNA for the CDR3 is TGCAGTGCTATTTCTAGTCGAGGGTTTATTAATGAGCAGTTCTTC.

This clonotype was picked up many times. The chain joins TRBV20-1 to TRBJ1-1, with 7 bases identical to TRBD1. V lost 5 bases to trimming and J lost 1 base; unmatched junction nucleotides: 1. This CDR3 comprises 12 residues. Germline V gives CDR1 DFQATT, CDR2 SNEGSKA (reference sequence). CDR3 coding DNA: TGCAGTGCTCGGACAGGGAACACTGAAGCTTTCTTT. This translates into CSARTGNTEAFF.

This clonotype was observed many times. This sequence joins TRBV19 and TRBJ1-5, with D perhaps matching TRBD1 (6 bases). Trimming shortened V by 10 bases and J by 8 bases, and 18 bases separated the two germline ends. Per the germline V gene, CDR1 is LNHDA and CDR2 is SQIVND (reference sequence). This CDR3 is built from 13 residues. The CDR3 spells CATAGTTKEPQHF. DNA for the CDR3: TGTGCCACCGCCGGGACAACTAAGGAGCCCCAGCATTTT.

This clonotype appeared many times. The rearrangement uses TRBV3-1 and TRBJ2-1; 9 bases agree with TRBD1. Germline-derived CDR1 and CDR2 are LGHDT and YNNKEL (reference sequence). The junction had 6 bases not matched to a gene; V was cut back by 5 bases and J by 4 bases. CDR3 size: 15 residues. CDR3 DNA sequence: TGTGCCAGCAGCAGGGGACAGGGCCCTTACAATGAGCAGTTCTTC. It yields the protein CASSRGQGPYNEQFF.

Ten or more counts support this clonotype. This CDR3 is CAISEAVERELFF. CDR3 bases: TGTGCCATCAGTGAGGCTGTGGAGAGGGAGCTGTTTTTT. The V gene is TRBV10-3, the J gene TRBJ2-2, with unresolved D. The V and J ends lost 2 bases and 9 bases respectively, with 10 bases between them. This CDR3 is built from 13 residues. Germline assignment: CDR1 ENHRY and CDR2 SYGVKD.